This T cell receptor (beta chain) is drawn from a study of cytomegalovirus exposure and HLA in healthy donors (TCRdb year 2017). Looking at the study overall: An earlier analysis of under 600 of the donors reported approximately 300 Gb of sequence data and roughly 110 million unique TCR beta sequences from 150 million to 200 million T cells. To decide whether each TCR beta V gene segment behaved as functional or pseudogenic, an earlier analysis of several hundred of the donors relied on high-throughput TCR beta sequencing. The T cell repertoires of under 750 subjects were profiled by immunosequencing and related to cytomegalovirus serostatus. HLA typing included class I and class II loci at four-digit resolution. Donor age, sex, ethnicity and CMV serostatus were compiled together with the repertoire data. High-throughput TCR immunosequencing, statistical association of individual TCRs with disease status, and machine learning were combined to predict cytomegalovirus infection status. An early release that covered about 640 HLA-typed donors contained about 290 gigabases of sequencing data and about 84 million unique TCR sequences. Among the roughly 400 genotyped donors, roughly 80% belonged to the genetic ancestry cluster associated with self-reported Caucasian donors. Every discovery cohort repertoire had been produced on one sequencing platform. Besides the first cohort of roughly 700 subjects, a separate validation cohort made up of about 120 different subjects was used. Rather than using new phenotypic data, the later analysis identified candidate immune exposures from TCR beta sequences and from how often those sequences occurred across donors. The number of donors typed differed by locus, with 629-630 for A, B, C, DRB1 and DQB1, around 560 for DQA1, over 600 for DPA1, and 450 to 480 for DPB1. About five DR-DQ haplotypes were handled as single units for association and clustering because linkage in the cohort was strong. Among several hundred genotyped donors of the cohort, an average of approximately 200,000 unique TCR beta nucleotide sequences was sequenced per donor, of which approximately 19% were non-productive. Genome-wide SNP genotypes for about 60% of the roughly 670 donors were used in a later genetic analysis, which treated that subset as a discovery cohort. A later analysis re-analyzed previously published TCR beta repertoires from roughly 690 donors and added high-resolution HLA genotyping to study TCR occurrence patterns. The study aimed to test whether cataloging public T cell receptors could reveal signatures of past pathogen exposure. The research as a whole found: A further reported finding was that TCR beta sequences accurately predicted the HLA-A and HLA-B alleles for most subjects in the first cohort. In a later analysis, HLA-associated TCR beta chains showed more clonal expansion and lower generation probabilities than non-associated chains that were equally common. Most TCR sequences were observed very rarely across donors, whereas some public TCRs were present in many individuals. A later analysis found that TCR association rates varied across HLA loci, with DRB1 alleles showing the most associated TCRs and HLA-C alleles the fewest. Correlated functional status among segregating V segments might reflect linkage disequilibrium, but an unknown experimental factor could not be ruled out. HLA typing was unavailable for some donors at each locus, so association tests used only the typed subset. In this cohort, only TCR beta chains were sequenced, and detectable features were limited by the absence of alpha or paired-chain data. According to a later genetic analysis, donors in an Asian-associated ancestry cluster had fewer N-insertions in productive TCRs than the approximately 650-donor mean. In vitro tests confirmed that a few of the cytomegalovirus-associated TCR beta chains recognize cytomegalovirus antigens. The 87-base-pair reads could not distinguish some IMGT-functional V segments, including TRBV6-2 and TRBV6-3, so those segments were excluded. A later analysis associated some 17,000 TCR beta sequences with specific HLA alleles at a false discovery rate of 0.05. In a later analysis, several top co-occurrence clusters were reported to appear linked to parvovirus B19, influenza, CMV and Epstein-Barr virus. The authors suggested that the approach could potentially be generalized to other disease states and immunological phenotypes. Roughly uniform sequencing depth across donors was assumed in presence/absence analyses, although this assumption may not hold. Strong co-occurrence of HLA alleles, especially DR and DQ, made assigning TCR associations to individual alleles difficult. A total of roughly 160 TCR beta chains were listed by the study as associated with cytomegalovirus. A later genetic analysis associated a missense DCLRE1C variant with V-gene and J-gene trimming of TCR beta chains, and an independent cohort replicated the association. Most CMV-associated TCR beta chains appeared to be HLA-restricted in a later analysis, and the HLA associations seemed to be driven largely by CMV exposure. Cytomegalovirus status was reported to be diagnosed by the classifier with high specificity and sensitivity in both the original and validation cohorts. In an earlier analysis of about 600 of the donors, most TCR beta V segments appeared in productive rearrangements about 90% or about 30% of the time, broadly matching IMGT annotations. The earlier analysis of approximately 590 of the donors excluded 15 to 20 rarely observed V segments, including chromosome 9 orphons, because counts were too low. The only immune exposure information available for the cohort was CMV serostatus. The sequencing pipeline was judged likely to have produced a cluster of highly shared sequence variants as a technical artifact.

Trimming takes 2 bases from V and 9 bases from J, and the germline ends sit 17 bases apart. As encoded in the germline V gene, CDR1 is SGHTA while CDR2 is FQGNSA. The CDR3 runs 14 amino acids, cysteine and phenylalanine included. Just CDR3 DNA is preserved here, 42 bases in frame from base 1. Regarding this clone: Its recognized antigen is unknown. There are no base qualities to consult, and no much larger clone falls within one base.

Library preparation used the immunoSEQ multiplex PCR assay. A mixture of 60 forward primers for TCR Vbeta segments and 13 reverse primers for TCR Jbeta segments was used in the multiplex PCR. Amplification of the CDR3 region of rearranged TCR beta genes was performed with a multiplex PCR assay on genomic DNA. Amplified TCR beta libraries were sequenced as 87-base-pair reads on the Illumina HiSeq System. The paper's data handling went like this. In a later analysis, 80 million or so unique TCR beta chains were counted across the roughly 670 repertoires, and around 10 million of these chains were shared by at least two donors. A nearest-neighbor algorithm error-corrected the raw reads and collapsed the reads into unique sequences, merging closely related sequences to remove PCR and sequencing errors. CDR3 sequences were aligned to IMGT reference sequences to assign V, D and J gene segments. For a sequence to be retained, at least a six-nucleotide match to both a V gene segment and a J gene segment was required. A rearrangement was called productive if the CDR3 had no stop codons and remained in frame with V and J, and every other rearrangement was called non-productive. CDR3 was defined by IMGT convention, running from the second conserved V-encoded cysteine to the conserved J-encoded phenylalanine. The earlier analysis of a few hundred of the donors excluded sequences that lacked an unambiguous match to a single V gene segment. An earlier analysis of about 590 of the donors classified V segments as functional when productive rearrangements were above 56.7% and as segregating when the standard deviation between donors was above 5%. A statistical classification framework was built to diagnose cytomegalovirus status from the catalog of TCR beta chain sequences. A later analysis assigned V and J genes by comparing TCR nucleotide sequences with IMGT/GENE-DB human TR gene sequences. In a later analysis, CDR3 sequences and most-parsimonious VDJ recombination scenarios were assigned using the TCRdist pipeline. In a later analysis, every TCR beta chain was defined by the combination of its CDR3 amino acid sequence and its V-gene family, and reads without a unique V-gene family were dropped. In a later analysis, 550 to 650 highly shared, low-generation-probability nucleotide sequences were removed to address suspected cross-contamination and a sequencing artifact. In a later analysis, a clonal expansion index for each public chain was calculated from normalized within-repertoire ranks of inferred template counts. A later analysis computed generation probabilities with a VDJ recombination model fitted to out-of-frame rearrangements, and checked the results against IGoR. In a later analysis, hypergeometric tests were used to score TCR-TCR, TCR-HLA and TCR-CMV co-occurrence, with a repertoire-size bias correction applied to TCR pairs. To estimate false discovery rates, a later analysis permuted the HLA or CMV assignments 20 times. In a later analysis, co-occurring TCRs were grouped using DBSCAN, and TCRdist sequence similarity was added for clustering within HLA-allele-positive subsets. Repertoires with fewer than 30,000 or more than 120,000 public chains were left out of co-occurrence clustering, as were roughly five repertoires with anomalous nucleotide sharing. TCRdb limited this immuneACCESS table to in-frame rearrangements with V and J called. A share of clones is missing; checked studies link under half to unresolved V genes, and the rest is unexplained. V and J calls and clone size are given by that table; D and trimming were obtained from the DNA. The sample contains about 140,000 clones, roughly 78% of them found a single time. Of the sample, around 2.9% is held by the ten largest clones.

The cohort consisted of 666 healthy bone marrow donors. All cohort members were sampled while nominally healthy, although unrecorded immune exposures were likely present. The donor tested CMV seronegative, placing the donor among the approximately 360 seronegative members of the cohort. Every donor gave a peripheral blood sample, and the peripheral blood mononuclear cells from that sample were used for TCR beta sequencing. Genomic DNA extraction from the blood cell samples was performed with the Qiagen DNeasy Blood Extraction Kit. The sequence was collected from a female donor in good health and CMV-seronegative. The chain was built from TRBV7-2 and TRBJ2-7; TRBD1 is possibly the D segment (6 matching bases). Sequencing was carried out using PBMCs. Here the CDR3 is given as CASSLRGHSAAQYF. In nucleotide form, the sequence is TGTGCCAGCAGCTTAAGGGGACACTCAGCCGCGCAGTACTTC.